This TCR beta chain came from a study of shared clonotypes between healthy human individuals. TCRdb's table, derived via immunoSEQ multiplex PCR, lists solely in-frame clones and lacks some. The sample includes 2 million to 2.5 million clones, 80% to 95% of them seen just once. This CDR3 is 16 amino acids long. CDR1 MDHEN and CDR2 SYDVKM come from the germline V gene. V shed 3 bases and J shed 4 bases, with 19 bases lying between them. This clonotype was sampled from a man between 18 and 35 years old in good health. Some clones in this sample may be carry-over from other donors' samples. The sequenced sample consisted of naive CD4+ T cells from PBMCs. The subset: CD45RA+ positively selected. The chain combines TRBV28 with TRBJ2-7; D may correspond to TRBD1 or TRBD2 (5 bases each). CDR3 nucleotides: TGTGCCAGCAGTTTCCAGGAACCGGGACGCACATACGAGCAGTACTTC. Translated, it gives CASSFQEPGRTYEQYF.